The 25 T cell receptor beta chains reported below all come from one sample, sequenced in a study of blood T cell repertoires in COVID-19. The repertoire was sequenced with immunoSEQ multiplex PCR; TCRdb's copy has only in-frame clones and lacks some. The table lists nearly 90,000 clones, 88% of them singletons, with 0.47% in the top ten. Sequencing was carried out using peripheral blood. These receptors were taken from a man in his sixties with acute or convalescent COVID-19.

The gene calls are TRBV20-1 and TRBJ2-2; tentative D call: TRBD1 (5 bases). V lost 3 bases and J 3 bases, leaving 11 bases between the germline ends. This CDR3 is built from 14 residues. Germline V CDR1 and CDR2: DFQATT, SNEGSKA (reference sequence). CDR3 in amino acids: CSASKGLDTGELFF. CDR3 sequence (DNA): TGCAGTGCTAGTAAGGGGTTGGACACCGGGGAGCTGTTTTTT.

This sequence joins TRBV10-3 and TRBJ2-2; 10 nucleotides line up with TRBD1. V was clipped by 5 bases and J by 5 bases; unmatched bases: 2. This CDR3 region has 14 residues. Germline CDR1 ENHRY, CDR2 SYGVKD. The CDR3 loop is CAISWTGGTGELFF. CDR3 nucleotides: TGTGCCATCAGTTGGACAGGGGGGACCGGGGAGCTGTTTTTT.

The rearrangement links TRBV4-2 to TRBJ1-4; a possible D gene is TRBD1 (5 bases). The V end was cut by 1 base, the J end by 8 bases, with 14 bases between. CDR1 is LGHNA, CDR2 YNFKEQ, per germline. The CDR3 extends over 15 amino acids. The CDR3 sequence: CASSQVGSGHEKLFF. The CDR3 DNA follows: TGTGCCAGCAGCCAAGTGGGGTCAGGGCACGAAAAACTGTTTTTT.

This chain joins TRBV29-1 and TRBJ2-7; 7 positions match TRBD2. Trimming took 2 bases from V and 1 from J; bases not matched to a gene: 11. Germline CDR1 and CDR2: SQVTM and ANQGSEA. CDR3 size: 16 residues. CDR3 nucleotide sequence: TGCAGCGTTGAACTCCTGACTAGCATCGCTTCCTACGAGCAGTACTTC. Translating gives CSVELLTSIASYEQYF.

V and J are TRBV19 and TRBJ2-7; possibly TRBD1 for D (6 bases). The germline V gene encodes CDR1 LNHDA and CDR2 SQIVND (reference sequence). The V and J ends lost 6 bases and 6 bases respectively, with 18 bases between them. The length of the CDR3 is 14 residues. The chain's CDR3 is CASSEQGRTSEQYF. DNA of the CDR3: TGTGCCAGTAGCGAACAGGGAAGGACCTCCGAGCAGTACTTC. Full variable domain (remainder filled in from reference TRBV19 and TRBJ2-7): DGGITQSPKYLFRKEGQNVTLSCEQNLNHDAMYWYRQDPGQGLRLIYYSQIVNDFQKGDIAEGYSVSREKKESFPLTVTSAQKNPTAFYLCASSEQGRTSEQYFGPGTRLTVT.

The chain recombines TRBV24-1 with TRBJ2-1; 10 bases line up with TRBD1. Per germline, CDR1 KGHDR and CDR2 SFDVKD. V shed 3 bases and J 5 bases; nucleotides not matched to a gene: 6. The CDR3 has 16 amino acids. The CDR3 sequence: CATSDPGTGDNNEQFF. In nucleotides, the CDR3 is TGTGCCACCAGTGATCCCGGGACAGGGGACAACAATGAGCAGTTCTTC.

CDR3 protein: CASSSQGGNTEAFF. Written as DNA, the CDR3 is TGTGCCAGCAGCTCTCAGGGGGGGAACACTGAAGCTTTCTTT. The V gene is TRBV7-3, the J gene TRBJ1-1; 7 bases agree with TRBD1. Germline trimming cut 4 bases from V and 1 base from J; bases unmatched to any gene: 3. CDR3 length: 14 residues. The germline gives CDR1 SGHTA, CDR2 FQGTGA.

Only a few counts were recorded for this clone. In nucleotides, the CDR3 is TGTGCCAGCAGCCCTATAGCGGGAGCGGGAGAGCAGTACTTC. Translating it yields CASSPIAGAGEQYF. The chain carries TRBV3-1 (or the pseudogene TRBV3-2) and TRBJ2-7; 9 bases match TRBD2. The CDR3 has 14 amino acids. V was pared by 4 bases and J by 7 bases, with 8 bases of the junction left unmatched. Per the germline V gene, CDR1 is LGHDT and CDR2 is YNNKEL (reference sequence).

This chain uses TRBV6-2 or TRBV6-3 with TRBJ1-5, with D possibly matching TRBD1 (5 bases). The germline V gene encodes CDR1 MNHEY and CDR2 SVGEGT. The V and J ends lost 0 bases and 6 bases respectively, with 15 bases between them. The CDR3 runs 16 residues. The CDR3 bases are TGTGCCAGCAGTTACTCGGGGACTTTAGACCGTCAGCCCCAGCATTTT. Translating it yields CASSYSGTLDRQPQHF.

The chain employs TRBV12-3 or TRBV12-4 and TRBJ2-4; the match to TRBD1 covers 8 bases. V lost 6 bases, J lost 10 bases, and 8 bases stayed unmatched. CDR3 length equals 13 residues. The CDR3 DNA reads as TGTGCCAGCAGCCCGGACAGGGCAGGGATTCAGTACTTC. This sequence encodes CASSPDRAGIQYF.

This sequence joins TRBV7-9 and TRBJ1-1; maybe TRBD1 (6 bases). CDR1 and CDR2 (germline): SEHNR, FQNEAQ (reference sequence). Trimming stripped 1 base from V and 1 base from J, with 16 bases between. This CDR3 is built from 17 residues. The CDR3 DNA is TGTGCCAGCAGCTTAGTGTCGCGGGGGCCGGGGAACACTGAAGCTTTCTTT. As protein: CASSLVSRGPGNTEAFF. The variable domain in full, completed from reference TRBV7-9 and TRBJ1-1, reads DTGVSQNPRHKITKRGQNVTFRCDPISEHNRLYWYRQTLGQGPEFLTYFQNEAQLEKSRLLSDRFSAERPKGSFSTLEIQRTEQGDSAMYLCASSLVSRGPGNTEAFFGQGTRLTVV.

The chain recombines TRBV6-5 with TRBJ1-1; maybe TRBD1 (6 bases). Germline V gene lookup returns CDR1 MNHEY and CDR2 SVGAGI. V lost 5 bases, J lost 4 bases, and 11 bases lay in between. CDR3 length: 13 amino acids. CDR3: CASSKQGGTEAFF. In DNA form, the CDR3 reads TGTGCCAGCAGTAAACAAGGGGGCACTGAAGCTTTCTTT.

V and J are TRBV6-5 and TRBJ1-2, with D unclear. Deletions cut 2 bases from V and 4 bases from J, with 11 bases between. CDR1 and CDR2 from the germline V gene are MNHEY and SVGAGI. The CDR3 loop spans 14 amino acids. The CDR3 reads CASSYGDHGYGYTF. CDR3 nucleotides: TGTGCCAGCAGTTACGGAGACCACGGCTATGGCTACACCTTC.

The rearrangement joins TRBV18 to TRBJ2-5; D is perhaps TRBD2 (6 bases). Germline CDR1 and CDR2: KGHSH and LQKENI. This CDR3 spans 17 amino acids. Trimming took 0 bases from V and 2 from J, leaving 16 bases between them. The CDR3: CASSPPGRGGKQETQYF. The DNA of the CDR3 is TGTGCCAGCTCACCACCGGGAAGGGGAGGAAAACAAGAGACCCAGTACTTC. Full variable domain (rest looked up from reference TRBV18 and TRBJ2-5): NAGVMQNPRHLVRRRGQEARLRCSPMKGHSHVYWYRQLPEEGLKFMVYLQKENIIDESGMPKERFSAEFPKEGPSILRIQQVVRGDSAAYFCASSPPGRGGKQETQYFGPGTRLLVL.

V and J are TRBV4-2 and TRBJ2-5; D possibly corresponds to TRBD1 (5 bases). Germline V gene sequence: CDR1 LGHNA, CDR2 YNFKEQ. V lost 1 base and J 3 bases, leaving 9 bases between the germline ends. The CDR3 is 14 residues long. The CDR3 region is CASSQGAGKETQYF. CDR3 DNA sequence: TGTGCCAGCAGCCAAGGGGCAGGGAAAGAGACCCAGTACTTC.

The chain has TRBV5-5 and TRBJ1-2, with 11 positions matching TRBD1. CDR1 SGHKS and CDR2 YYEKEE come from the germline V gene (reference sequence). CDR3 length: 17 residues. The V and J ends lost 0 bases and 1 base, in that order; junction bases with no gene match: 5. The CDR3 spells CASSLGTGGAGNYGYTF. The CDR3 nucleotides read TGTGCCAGCAGCTTGGGGACAGGGGGCGCCGGTAACTATGGCTACACCTTC.

CDR3 loop: CATLLRVTTLYGYTF. DNA for the CDR3: TGTGCCACCCTATTGCGGGTTACGACGTTGTATGGCTACACCTTC. The chain combines TRBV28 with TRBJ1-2, with no clear D. V lost 10 bases and J 5 bases, leaving 23 bases between the germline ends. This CDR3 has 15 amino acids. The germline gives CDR1 MDHEN, CDR2 SYDVKM.

The chain employs TRBV24-1 and TRBJ2-2; D remains unclear. CDR3 length: 15 residues. Looked up from germline, CDR1 is KGHDR and CDR2 is SFDVKD. The V gene lost 1 base and the J gene lost 1 base, with 6 bases spanning the gap. CDR3 region: CATSDFYRNTGELFF. CDR3 in DNA: TGTGCCACCAGTGATTTTTACAGGAACACCGGGGAGCTGTTTTTT.

This clone showed up just a few times. The chain links TRBV28 to TRBJ1-2, with TRBD1 as a possible D gene (5 bases). The CDR3 has 15 amino acids. From germline, CDR1 is MDHEN and CDR2 SYDVKM. V lost 4 bases and J lost 1, with 13 bases in between. CDR3 loop: CASSSDIHFNYGYTF. The CDR3 DNA follows: TGTGCCAGCAGTTCGGACATCCACTTTAACTATGGCTACACCTTC.

V gene TRBV28 combines with J gene TRBJ2-2; D perhaps matches TRBD2 (5 bases). This CDR3 has 11 amino acids. Trimming pared 8 bases from V and 5 bases from J, leaving 6 bases between. CDR1 MDHEN and CDR2 SYDVKM come from the germline V gene. CDR3 loop: CASGGTGELFF. As DNA, the CDR3 is TGTGCCAGCGGAGGTACCGGGGAGCTGTTTTTT.

This clone was observed a single time. V usage is TRBV5-1 and J usage is TRBJ1-1; D perhaps matches TRBD1 (5 bases). Germline V gives CDR1 SGHRS, CDR2 YFSETQ. The CDR3 runs to 15 residues. Trimming took 5 bases from V and 1 from J, leaving 15 bases between them. CDR3 in amino acids: CASSPDLGQNTEAFF. The CDR3, as DNA: TGCGCCAGCAGTCCGGACCTCGGACAGAACACTGAAGCTTTCTTT.

V usage is TRBV27 and J usage is TRBJ2-1, with TRBD2 matching 11 bases. V shed 4 bases, J shed 0 bases, and the junction held 8 bases outside the gene matches. The CDR3 is 18 amino acids. Germline-derived CDR1 and CDR2 are MNHEY and SMNVEV (reference sequence). The CDR3 sequence is CASSSPSGRSSSYNEQFF. The CDR3 nucleotides are TGTGCCAGCAGTTCCCCTAGCGGGAGGTCTAGCTCCTACAATGAGCAGTTCTTC.

The V call is TRBV27, the J call TRBJ2-2, with D possibly TRBD2 on 6 matching bases. V was shortened by 3 bases and J by 7 bases, with 18 bases between the two germline ends. This CDR3 is 16 amino acids long. Germline CDR1 is MNHEY and CDR2 is SMNVEV (reference sequence). The CDR3 loop reads CASSLEGRPGGGELFF. For the CDR3, the DNA is TGTGCCAGCAGTTTGGAGGGACGCCCAGGAGGCGGGGAGCTGTTTTTT.

This clone was seen just once. The rearrangement uses TRBV27 and TRBJ1-2; 7 positions match TRBD1. Germline V gene sequence: CDR1 MNHEY, CDR2 SMNVEV (reference sequence). The CDR3 is made up of 17 amino acids. V gave up 0 bases and J gave up 3 bases; unmatched junction bases: 10. The CDR3, as DNA: TGTGCCAGCAGTTTATCCGGGACAGCAACAACTTACTATGGCTACACCTTC. This gives the protein CASSLSGTATTYYGYTF.

The rearrangement joins TRBV3-1 (or the pseudogene TRBV3-2) to TRBJ2-5, with TRBD2 identical over 9 bases. The CDR3 sequence is 14 residues long. J gave up 4 bases and V 2 bases, and 2 bases lay outside the gene matches. Germline lookup yields CDR1 LGHDT and CDR2 YNNKEL (reference sequence). This CDR3 reads CASSQYSGRETQYF. DNA of the CDR3: TGTGCCAGCAGCCAATATAGCGGGAGAGAGACCCAGTACTTC.